This T cell receptor beta chain emerged from a study of cytomegalovirus exposure and HLA in healthy donors. PCR primers comprised 60 Vbeta and 13 Jbeta primers. In the original workflow: Unique TCR beta chains numbered 60 million to 100 million in a later analysis, with around 10 million shared. Data came from immunoSEQ multiplex PCR; TCRdb stores just in-frame clones and leaves some out. The V and J calls and clone size are taken from that table; D and trimming were inferred from the DNA. The data contain approximately 100,000 clones, roughly 70% of them seen just once; the ten biggest clones take up 1.8%. Study-wide findings and caveats: Reported performance of the classifier showed diagnosis of cytomegalovirus status with high specificity and sensitivity.

The trim removed 4 bases at V and 3 bases at J, leaving 3 bases unmatched. Germline assignment: CDR1 MNHEY and CDR2 SMNVEV (reference sequence). This CDR3 has 14 residues. There are a few counts of this clone. What it recognizes is unknown. This clonotype was sampled from a male donor in good health and CMV-seronegative. The rearrangement uses TRBV27 and TRBJ2-7, with TRBD1 identical over 10 bases. The source material was PBMCs. The CDR3 region is CASSSTGGLYEQYF. The CDR3 DNA reads TGTGCCAGCAGTTCGACAGGGGGCCTCTACGAGCAGTACTTC.